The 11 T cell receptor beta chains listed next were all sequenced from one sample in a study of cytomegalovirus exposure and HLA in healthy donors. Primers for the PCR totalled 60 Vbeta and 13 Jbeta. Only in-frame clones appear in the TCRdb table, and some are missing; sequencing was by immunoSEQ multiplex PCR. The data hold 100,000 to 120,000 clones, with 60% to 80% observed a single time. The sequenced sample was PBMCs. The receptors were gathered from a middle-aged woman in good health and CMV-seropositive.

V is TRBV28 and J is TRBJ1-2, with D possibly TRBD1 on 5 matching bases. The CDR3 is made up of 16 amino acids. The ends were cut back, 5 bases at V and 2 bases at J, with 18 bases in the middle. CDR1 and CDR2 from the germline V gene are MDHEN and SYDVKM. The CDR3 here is CASSLPGNPPNYGYTF. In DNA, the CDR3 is TGTGCCAGCAGTCTCCCAGGGAACCCTCCGAACTATGGCTACACCTTC.

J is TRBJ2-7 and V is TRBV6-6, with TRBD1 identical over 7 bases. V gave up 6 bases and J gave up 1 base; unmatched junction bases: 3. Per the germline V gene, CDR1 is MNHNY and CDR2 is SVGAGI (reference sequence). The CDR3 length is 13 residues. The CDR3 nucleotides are TGTGCCAGCAGACAGGGGAATTCCTACGAGCAGTACTTC. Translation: CASRQGNSYEQYF.

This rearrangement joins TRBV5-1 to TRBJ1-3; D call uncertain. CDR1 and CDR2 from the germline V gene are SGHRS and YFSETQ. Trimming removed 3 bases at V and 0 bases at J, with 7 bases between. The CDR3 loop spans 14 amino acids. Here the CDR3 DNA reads TGCGCCAGCAGCTATGACAACTCTGGAAACACCATATATTTT. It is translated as CASSYDNSGNTIYF.

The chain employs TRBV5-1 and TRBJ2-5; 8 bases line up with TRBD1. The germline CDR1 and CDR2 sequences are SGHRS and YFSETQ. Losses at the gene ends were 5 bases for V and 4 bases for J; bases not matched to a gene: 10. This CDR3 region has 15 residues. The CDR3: CASRGTPTGAETQYF. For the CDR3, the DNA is TGCGCCAGCAGAGGAACGCCGACAGGGGCAGAGACCCAGTACTTC.

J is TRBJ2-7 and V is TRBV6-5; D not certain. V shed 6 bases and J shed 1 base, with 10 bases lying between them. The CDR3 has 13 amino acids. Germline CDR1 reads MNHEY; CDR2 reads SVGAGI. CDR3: CASRSPTSYEQYF. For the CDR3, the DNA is TGTGCCAGCAGGTCCCCAACATCCTACGAGCAGTACTTC.

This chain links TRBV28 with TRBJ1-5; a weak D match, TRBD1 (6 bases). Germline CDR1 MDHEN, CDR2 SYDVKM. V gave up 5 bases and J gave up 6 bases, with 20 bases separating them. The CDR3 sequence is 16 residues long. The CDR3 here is CASSPPGGGGGQPQHF. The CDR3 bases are TGTGCCAGCAGTCCCCCGGGTGGGGGGGGCGGTCAGCCCCAGCATTTT.

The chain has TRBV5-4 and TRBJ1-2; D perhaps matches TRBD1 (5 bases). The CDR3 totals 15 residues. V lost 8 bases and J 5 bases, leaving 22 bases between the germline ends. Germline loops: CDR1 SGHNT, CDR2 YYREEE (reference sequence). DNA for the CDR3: TGTGCCAGTAGAAGCAGGGACTCCACTATTTATGGCTACACCTTC. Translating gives CASRSRDSTIYGYTF. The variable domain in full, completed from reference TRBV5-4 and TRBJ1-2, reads ETGVTQSPTHLIKTRGQQVTLRCSSQSGHNTVSWYQQALGQGPQFIFQYYREEENGRGNFPPRFSGLQFPNYSSELNVNALELDDSALYLCASRSRDSTIYGYTFGSGTRLTVV.

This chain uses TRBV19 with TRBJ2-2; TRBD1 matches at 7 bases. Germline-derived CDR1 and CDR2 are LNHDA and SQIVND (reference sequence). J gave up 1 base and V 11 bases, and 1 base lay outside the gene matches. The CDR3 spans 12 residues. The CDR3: CAGDRNTGELFF. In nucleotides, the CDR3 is TGTGCCGGGGACAGGAACACCGGGGAGCTGTTTTTT.

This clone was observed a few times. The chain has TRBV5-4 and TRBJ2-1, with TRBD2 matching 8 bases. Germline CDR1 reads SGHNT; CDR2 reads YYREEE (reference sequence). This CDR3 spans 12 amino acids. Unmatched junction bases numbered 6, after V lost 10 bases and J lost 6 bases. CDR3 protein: CAVGLAGNEQFF. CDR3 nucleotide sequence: TGTGCCGTAGGACTAGCAGGCAATGAGCAGTTCTTC.

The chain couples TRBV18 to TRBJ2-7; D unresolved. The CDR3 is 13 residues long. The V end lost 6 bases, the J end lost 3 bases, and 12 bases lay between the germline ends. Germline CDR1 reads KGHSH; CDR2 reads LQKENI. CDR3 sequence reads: CASSYTTDYEQYF. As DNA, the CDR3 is TGTGCCAGCTCGTACACTACCGACTACGAGCAGTACTTC.

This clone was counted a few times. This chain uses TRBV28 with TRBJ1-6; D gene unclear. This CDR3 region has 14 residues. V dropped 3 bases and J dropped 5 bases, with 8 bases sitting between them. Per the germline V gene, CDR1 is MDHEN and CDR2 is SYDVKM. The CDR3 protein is CASSFLLDNSPLHF. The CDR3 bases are TGTGCCAGCAGTTTCCTCCTAGATAATTCACCCCTCCACTTT.